This record looks at one T cell receptor beta chain sequence and its context. Antigen specificity is unknown. The source of the sample is a study of blood T cells in healthy people across ages. CDR1 DFQATT and CDR2 SNEGSKA come from the germline V gene (reference sequence). This CDR3 is built from 15 residues. Germline trimming cut 1 base from V and 4 bases from J; bases unmatched to any gene: 8. Using a J-beta primer mix together with a sample-barcoded 5' primer, a second PCR was run for roughly 7 to 12 cycles. A minimum of 3 million CDR3-containing paired-end reads was obtained for each sample. TCRdb recomputed calls from the 5' RACE reads with MiXCR, one row per CDR3 protein. The sample consists of 1.8 million or so distinct CDR3 sequences, approximately 40% of them appearing once. Overall study results and limits: The percentage of naive T cells correlated strongly with TCR beta diversity.

The specimen sequenced was blood. The clonotype comes from a human donor in good health. The genes are TRBV20-1 and TRBJ2-7, with 9 bases fitting TRBD1. The CDR3 DNA reads as TGCAGTGCTAGAGCTCCAGGGACAGGGATGTACGAGCAGTACTTC. It specifies CSARAPGTGMYEQYF.